A single sample gave rise to the 8 T cell receptor beta chains below, sequenced in a study of graft-versus-host responses after intestinal transplantation. This table comes from immunoSEQ multiplex PCR, and its TCRdb copy is limited to in-frame clones, with some not included. The table has 70,000 or so clones, about 80% seen once. Their target antigens are unknown. The material sequenced was unstimulated CD4+ T cells sorted from spleen or lymph node cells, taken before transplant. The receptors shown here come from a human donor who was the organ donor for an intestinal transplant.

V is TRBV7-2 and J is TRBJ1-1; D might be TRBD1 (5 bases). Trimming removed 1 base at V and 0 bases at J, with 9 bases between. CDR3 size: 15 residues. Germline V gene sequence: CDR1 SGHTA, CDR2 FQGNSA. Here the CDR3 DNA reads TGTGCCAGCAGCTTAGTTGGGGGGATGAACACTGAAGCTTTCTTT. Translation: CASSLVGGMNTEAFF.

The rearrangement uses TRBV18 and TRBJ2-1; D might be TRBD2 (6 bases). Deletions cut 5 bases from V and 4 bases from J, with 18 bases between. The CDR3 has 16 residues. Looked up from germline, CDR1 is KGHSH and CDR2 is LQKENI. The CDR3 coding sequence is TGTGCCAGCTCAAGGACGCAAGGAGGGTCTTACAATGAGCAGTTCTTC. Translated, it gives CASSRTQGGSYNEQFF.

In this sample, this clone turned up once. V and J are TRBV9 and TRBJ2-2; D possibly corresponds to TRBD2 (6 bases). The germline V gene encodes CDR1 SGDLS and CDR2 YYNGEE. There are 18 residues in the CDR3. Trimming stripped 2 bases from V and 3 bases from J, with 20 bases between. CDR3 protein: CASSVFAAGVRHTGELFF. DNA of the CDR3: TGTGCCAGCAGCGTCTTTGCAGCGGGCGTCCGCCACACCGGGGAGCTGTTTTTT.

This chain uses TRBV5-6 with TRBJ2-4; TRBD2 matches at 13 bases. The CDR3 contains 17 residues. Germline assignment: CDR1 SGHDT and CDR2 YYEEEE. V lost 0 bases, J lost 5 bases, and 5 bases stayed unmatched. This CDR3 reads CASSLGLAGGAENIQYF. The DNA of the CDR3 is TGTGCCAGCAGCTTGGGACTAGCGGGGGGCGCGGAAAACATTCAGTACTTC.

V gene TRBV28 combines with J gene TRBJ1-3; a possible D gene is TRBD1 (5 bases). V lost 3 bases, J lost 0 bases, and 12 bases lay in between. The CDR3 is made up of 16 amino acids. Germline CDR1 is MDHEN and CDR2 is SYDVKM. CDR3: CASSLGGLDSGNTIYF. CDR3 nucleotide sequence: TGTGCCAGCAGTTTGGGGGGTCTAGACTCTGGAAACACCATATATTTT.

The chain employs TRBV27 and TRBJ2-3; TRBD1 agrees at 7 bases. The CDR3 has 15 residues. The V gene end was trimmed by 3 bases and the J gene end by 0 bases; junction bases not matched to a gene: 3. Per the germline V gene, CDR1 is MNHEY and CDR2 is SMNVEV (reference sequence). The DNA for the CDR3 is TGTGCCAGCAGTTTGACAGGGTCTAGCACAGATACGCAGTATTTT. Translating gives CASSLTGSSTDTQYF.

This chain joins TRBV27 and TRBJ1-6; TRBD1 is a possible D gene (5 bases). This CDR3 region has 15 residues. Germline-derived CDR1 and CDR2 are MNHEY and SMNVEV (reference sequence). The germline V and J ends were trimmed by 3 bases and 4 bases, with 10 bases remaining between them. The DNA for the CDR3 is TGTGCCAGCAGTTTGACAGTTTTATATAATTCACCCCTCCACTTT. As protein: CASSLTVLYNSPLHF.

The chain has TRBV5-4 and TRBJ1-1; a weak D match, TRBD1 (5 bases). Deletions cut 7 bases from V and 1 base from J, with 14 bases between. The CDR3 spans 14 residues. The V gene's germline CDR1 is SGHNT and CDR2 YYREEE (reference sequence). The DNA for the CDR3 is TGTGCCAGCCAAAAACAGGCCTCGAACACTGAAGCTTTCTTT. Translation: CASQKQASNTEAFF. Full variable domain (missing parts from reference TRBV5-4 and TRBJ1-1): ETGVTQSPTHLIKTRGQQVTLRCSSQSGHNTVSWYQQALGQGPQFIFQYYREEENGRGNFPPRFSGLQFPNYSSELNVNALELDDSALYLCASQKQASNTEAFFGQGTRLTVV.